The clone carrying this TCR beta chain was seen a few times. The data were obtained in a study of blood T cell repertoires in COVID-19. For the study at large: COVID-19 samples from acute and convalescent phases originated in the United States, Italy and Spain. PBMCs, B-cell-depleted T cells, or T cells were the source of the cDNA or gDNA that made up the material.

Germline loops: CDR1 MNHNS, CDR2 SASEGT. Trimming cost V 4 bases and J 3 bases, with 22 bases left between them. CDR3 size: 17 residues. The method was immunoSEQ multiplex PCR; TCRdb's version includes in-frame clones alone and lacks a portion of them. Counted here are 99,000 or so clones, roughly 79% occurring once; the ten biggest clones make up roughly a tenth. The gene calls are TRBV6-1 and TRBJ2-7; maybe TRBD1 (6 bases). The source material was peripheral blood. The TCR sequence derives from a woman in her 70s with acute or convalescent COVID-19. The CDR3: CASSAGAGRGVVYEQYF. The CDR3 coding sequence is TGTGCCAGCAGTGCCGGCGCAGGCAGGGGAGTCGTCTACGAGCAGTACTTC.